What follows are 4 T cell receptor beta chains derived from one specimen sequenced in a study of early T cells in non-severe SARS-CoV-2 infection. From the 5' RACE reads, TCRdb called clonotypes with MiXCR, one entry per CDR3 protein. This table holds tens of thousands of distinct CDR3 sequences, 4.5% to 7.5% found once. The sample in question was whole blood, obtained at baseline. The receptor source for this set is an adult who was a healthcare worker with PCR-confirmed SARS-CoV-2 infection or an uninfected control (not recorded which).

This clonotype has ten or more counts. This chain links TRBV9 with TRBJ1-5; D gene ambiguous. Trimming removed 4 bases at V and 6 bases at J, with 8 bases between. CDR3 length: 12 residues. Germline V lookup: CDR1 SGDLS, CDR2 YYNGEE. The CDR3, as DNA: TGTGCCAGCAGCAATGGTCCTCAGCCCCAGCATTTT. Translated: CASSNGPQPQHF.

This clonotype was recorded at least ten times. The rearrangement links TRBV6-1 to TRBJ2-5; the D gene is possibly TRBD1 (9 bases). This CDR3 contains 16 residues. Germline loops: CDR1 MNHNS, CDR2 SASEGT. Between the trimmed V and J ends, which lost 6 bases and 4 bases, there was a span of 21 bases. The CDR3 reads CASRDRGREGGETQYF. DNA for the CDR3: TGTGCCAGCAGGGACAGGGGCCGGGAGGGAGGAGAGACCCAGTACTTC.

This clonotype has ten or more counts. The rearrangement joins TRBV6-6 to TRBJ2-7; 8 bases agree with TRBD1. V gave up 6 bases and J gave up 5 bases; unmatched junction bases: 12. CDR3 length: 15 residues. Per the germline V gene, CDR1 is MNHNY and CDR2 is SVGAGI (reference sequence). Here the CDR3 reads CASRPSDRVLDEQYF. CDR3 in DNA: TGTGCCAGCAGACCTTCGGACAGGGTGTTGGACGAGCAGTACTTC.

This clonotype showed up many times. At one boundary the junction diverges from the germline segment, which might be a read error. The V gene is TRBV20-1, the J gene TRBJ1-6, with D hard to call. This CDR3 is 13 amino acids long. Germline V gives CDR1 DFQATT, CDR2 SNEGSKA (reference sequence). Here the CDR3 reads CSARDPYNSPLPF. The CDR3, as DNA: TGCAGTGCTAGAGACCCCTATAATTCACCCCTCCCTTTT.